This is a list of T cell receptor beta chains from one sample in a study of T cell responses to AZD1222 COVID-19 vaccine. The assay was immunoSEQ multiplex PCR, and TCRdb's table has in-frame clones only and misses some. The table has tens of thousands of clones, nearly 90% seen once. The input for sequencing was peripheral blood, taken on day 0 of AZD1222 vaccination. The receptors come from an adult in good health. The CDR3 runs from the conserved cysteine through the conserved F or W. A D gene is named only where the DNA matches it firmly. Not every row has a clone size; where given, it reads once, few, many or a size class.

J | size | V | D | CDR3 | DNA
TRBJ2-6 | - | TRBV19 | - | CASSAPGFSGANVLTF | TGTGCCAGTAGTGCCCCAGGGTTCTCTGGGGCCAACGTCCTGACTTTC
TRBJ1-3 | once | TRBV5-1 | TRBD1 | CASSMDREAGNTIYF | TGCGCCAGCAGCATGGACAGGGAGGCCGGAAACACCATATATTTT
TRBJ1-5 | - | TRBV7-6 | - | CASSLVPEGQPQHF | TGTGCCAGCAGCTTAGTTCCCGAGGGCCAGCCCCAGCATTTT
TRBJ1-5 | - | TRBV5-8 | - | CASTPAVVGNQPQHF | TGTGCCAGCACCCCGGCGGTGGTCGGCAATCAGCCCCAGCATTTT
TRBJ2-3 | - | TRBV10-3 | - | CAIMGPTDTQYF | TGTGCCATCATGGGGCCCACAGATACGCAGTATTTT
TRBJ2-7 | - | TRBV5-5 | TRBD1 | CASSFRVGGIDEQYF | TGTGCCAGCAGCTTTCGGGTAGGGGGCATCGACGAGCAGTACTTC
TRBJ2-7 | once | TRBV12-3/TRBV12-4 | TRBD1 | CASSGTGTYEQYF | TGTGCCAGCAGCGGGACAGGGACCTACGAGCAGTACTTC
TRBJ1-5 | - | TRBV29-1 | - | CSVRERSNQPQHF | TGCAGCGTTAGGGAGCGTAGCAATCAGCCCCAGCATTTT
TRBJ2-2 | - | TRBV13 | TRBD1 | CASSLGTGVTGELFF | TGTGCCAGCAGCTTAGGGACAGGGGTCACCGGGGAGCTGTTTTTT
TRBJ1-4 | - | TRBV2 | - | CASSELGGSDEKLFF | TGTGCCAGCAGTGAACTCGGGGGATCGGATGAAAAACTGTTTTTT
TRBJ1-4 | - | TRBV19 | - | CASSDRFNEKLFF | TGTGCCAGTTCCGACAGGTTCAATGAAAAACTGTTTTTT
TRBJ2-3 | - | TRBV18 | - | CASSPPGLSTDTQYF | TGTGCCAGCTCACCACCGGGGCTTAGCACAGATACGCAGTATTTT
TRBJ2-1 | - | TRBV4-1 | - | CASSQVKGGRNEQFF | TGCGCCAGCAGCCAAGTGAAGGGGGGTAGGAATGAGCAGTTCTTC
TRBJ2-3 | - | TRBV2 | - | CASSGRLFTDTQYF | TGTGCCAGCAGTGGTCGTTTGTTCACAGATACGCAGTATTTT
TRBJ1-2 | - | TRBV3-1/TRBV3-2 | - | CASSPVENYGYTF | TGTGCCAGCAGCCCAGTAGAGAACTATGGCTACACCTTC
TRBJ2-7 | - | TRBV28 | - | CASRPGQSVSSEQYF | TGTGCCAGCAGACCCGGACAGTCCGTCTCGTCCGAGCAGTACTTC
TRBJ2-3 | - | TRBV7-2 | - | CASSFRPIADTQYF | TGTGCCAGCAGCTTTCGACCAATCGCAGATACGCAGTATTTT